These 13 T cell receptor beta chains were all obtained from the same sample, sequenced in a study of blood T cells in healthy people across ages. It was with a sample-barcoded 5' primer and a J-beta primer mix that a second PCR of about 7 to 12 cycles was run. In TCRdb, the 5' RACE reads were re-called with MiXCR into one record per CDR3 protein. The repertoire holds about 1.7 million distinct CDR3 sequences, with roughly 28% as singletons. Sequenced sample: blood. These receptors came from a young woman in good health.

The chain has TRBV20-1 and TRBJ2-3, with 10 bases lining up with TRBD2. The germline V gene has CDR1 DFQATT and CDR2 SNEGSKA (reference sequence). CDR3 size: 14 residues. J gave up 3 bases and V 6 bases, and 6 bases lay outside the gene matches. CDR3: CSAFLAGATDTQYF. The CDR3 nucleotides read TGCAGTGCCTTCCTAGCGGGAGCAACAGATACGCAGTATTTT.

The chain recombines TRBV18 with TRBJ2-1; no reliable D call. Trimming stripped 7 bases from V and 9 bases from J, with 16 bases between. The CDR3 is made up of 13 amino acids. Per the germline V gene, CDR1 is KGHSH and CDR2 is LQKENI. CDR3 DNA sequence: TGTGCCAGCTTACCCGGACCGCAACGTGAGCAGTTCTTC. The encoded protein is CASLPGPQREQFF.

The rearrangement joins TRBV2 to TRBJ2-3; no definite D call. The germline CDR1 and CDR2 sequences are SNHLY and FYNNEI. Trimming removed 10 bases from V and 0 bases from J, with 14 bases in between. This CDR3 is built from 14 residues. CDR3 sequence (DNA): TGTGCCACAAAAGGAAGGGCGAGCACAGATACGCAGTATTTT. Amino acid sequence: CATKGRASTDTQYF.

Ten or more counts support this clonotype. The rearrangement links TRBV5-1 to TRBJ1-2; D ambiguous. Looked up from germline, CDR1 is SGHRS and CDR2 is YFSETQ. CDR3 size: 15 residues. V dropped 0 bases and J dropped 5 bases, with 14 bases sitting between them. The CDR3 DNA reads as TGCGCCAGCAGCTTGGATGAGCGGGGAAGGTATGGCTACACCTTC. Residues: CASSLDERGRYGYTF.

In its sample, this clonotype was seen many times. The gene calls are TRBV12-3 or TRBV12-4 and TRBJ2-7; 10 nucleotides line up with TRBD2. V lost 6 bases and J lost 2; bases outside the gene matches: 4. The length of the CDR3 is 14 residues. CDR3 region: CASRIAGGPYEQYF. Written as DNA, the CDR3 is TGTGCCAGCAGGATAGCGGGGGGCCCCTACGAGCAGTACTTC.

This clonotype was detected a few times. The gene calls are TRBV6-2 or TRBV6-3 and TRBJ2-3; D is uncertain. CDR1 MNHEY and CDR2 SVGEGT come from the germline V gene. The CDR3 has 16 residues. The ends were cut back, 2 bases at V and 4 bases at J, with 16 bases in the middle. The DNA for the CDR3 is TGTGCCAGCAGTTACGGATCTAGGCTAGGAGCAGATACGCAGTATTTT. Its translation: CASSYGSRLGADTQYF.

This clonotype was seen more than once but under ten times. The chain has TRBV20-1 and TRBJ2-7, with 7 positions matching TRBD1. Unmatched junction bases numbered 8, after V lost 3 bases and J lost 3 bases. This CDR3 is built from 14 residues. Germline assignment: CDR1 DFQATT and CDR2 SNEGSKA (reference sequence). The CDR3 region is CSASLNRGDYEQYF. Written as DNA, the CDR3 is TGCAGTGCTAGCCTAAACAGGGGAGACTACGAGCAGTACTTC.

This clonotype was observed a few times. This chain connects TRBV11-2 to TRBJ2-5, with 10 bases matching TRBD2. TRBJ2-7 explains the end of the DNA better; the J call may be wrong. CDR3 length: 19 amino acids. Germline CDR1 SGHAT, CDR2 FQNNGV. CDR3 protein: CASSFKNVAIAGGPYEQYF. CDR3 in DNA: TGTGCCAGCAGCTTTAAGAACGTCGCAATAGCGGGGGGTCCGTACGAGCAGTACTTC.

This clonotype was counted between two and nine times. J is TRBJ2-4 and V is TRBV7-2; D might be TRBD1 (7 bases). The CDR3 loop spans 18 amino acids. V dropped 0 bases and J dropped 0 bases, with 15 bases sitting between them. Germline V gene data show CDR1 as SGHTA and CDR2 as FQGNSA. The CDR3 DNA follows: TGTGCCAGCAGCTTAGCGTGCAGGGGGGAACTAGCCAAAAACATTCAGTACTTC. Amino acids: CASSLACRGELAKNIQYF.

There are many counts of this clonotype. This sequence joins TRBV4-1 and TRBJ2-7; D unclear. From germline, CDR1 is MGHRA and CDR2 YSYEKL. V lost 1 base and J lost 5, with 9 bases in between. The length of the CDR3 is 13 residues. CDR3 nucleotides: TGCGCCAGCAGCCAAGGACCTAGGGACGAGCAGTACTTC. Translating it yields CASSQGPRDEQYF.

This rearrangement joins TRBV19 to TRBJ2-5, with 10 bases that match TRBD2. The J call may be in error: the DNA end matches TRBJ2-7 better. The CDR3 extends over 15 amino acids. The germline V gene has CDR1 LNHDA and CDR2 SQIVND (reference sequence). As DNA, the CDR3 is TGTGCCAGTTCTCCTAGCGGGAGATATACCTACGAGCAGTACTTC. It yields the protein CASSPSGRYTYEQYF.

V is TRBV11-1 and J is TRBJ1-1, with TRBD1 as a possible D gene (5 bases). Germline values: CDR1 SGHAT, CDR2 FQDESV (reference sequence). This CDR3 region has 14 residues. The ends were cut back, 7 bases at V and 0 bases at J, with 12 bases in the middle. CDR3 loop: CASTLGTVNTEAFF. The CDR3 DNA follows: TGTGCCAGCACACTAGGGACGGTGAACACTGAAGCTTTCTTT.

This clonotype was recorded many times. The CDR3 DNA sequence: TGTGCCAGCACCCAGAGGGAGCGACCAAACTATGGCTACACCTTC. Protein: CASTQRERPNYGYTF. J is TRBJ1-2 and V is TRBV12-3 or TRBV12-4; D uncertain. V was clipped by 7 bases and J by 2 bases, with 17 bases between them. CDR3 size: 15 residues.